The 28 T cell receptor beta chains below come from one sample, sequenced in a study of radiotherapy plus CTLA-4 blockade in lung cancer. Here immunoSEQ multiplex PCR was the method, and the copy in TCRdb shows in-frame clones only, minus some. The sample lists roughly 90,000 clones; more than 60% were seen once. Sequencing used peripheral blood, obtained from a patient treated with radiotherapy plus ipilimumab. The receptors originated from a human donor with non-small cell lung cancer who had a partial response to radiotherapy plus ipilimumab. Some clones in this sample may be carry-over from other donors' samples.

This chain joins TRBV19 and TRBJ1-2; 10 bases fit TRBD1. V shed 4 bases, J shed 1 base, and the junction held 6 bases outside the gene matches. Germline CDR1 is LNHDA and CDR2 is SQIVND (reference sequence). The CDR3 is 16 amino acids. Here the CDR3 reads CASSTTGQGFNYGYTF. CDR3 sequence (DNA): TGTGCCAGTAGTACTACGGGACAGGGGTTTAACTATGGCTACACCTTC.

This sequence joins TRBV6-6 and TRBJ2-1; no definite D call. CDR1 MNHNY and CDR2 SVGAGI come from the germline V gene (reference sequence). The CDR3 has 12 residues. Trimming took off 8 bases at V and 5 bases at J, with 10 bases between the two ends. As DNA, the CDR3 is TGTGCCAGCCGGAGCCCCCACAATGAGCAGTTCTTC. Its translation: CASRSPHNEQFF.

The chain is built from TRBV14 and TRBJ1-6; no clear D gene. Trimming left V 1 base short and J 6 bases short, with 4 bases between. Germline V gene data show CDR1 as SGHDN and CDR2 as FVKESK. This CDR3 is 13 amino acids long. Here the CDR3 reads CASSQALNSPLHF. CDR3 coding DNA: TGTGCCAGCAGCCAAGCACTTAATTCACCCCTCCACTTT. The variable domain in full, with the rest retrieved from reference TRBV14 and TRBJ1-6, is EAGVTQFPSHSVIEKGQTVTLRCDPISGHDNLYWYRRVMGKEIKFLLHFVKESKQDESGMPNNRFLAERTGGTYSTLKVQPAELEDSGVYFCASSQALNSPLHFGNGTRLTVT.

The rearrangement uses TRBV29-1 and TRBJ2-6; TRBD2 matches at 10 bases. The CDR3 sequence is 17 residues long. Germline CDR1 is SQVTM and CDR2 is ANQGSEA. The junction had 4 bases not matched to a gene; V was cut back by 2 bases and J by 0 bases. The CDR3, as DNA: TGCAGCGTTGAAACTAGCGGGGCCCCCTCTGGGGCCAACGTCCTGACTTTC. Its translation is CSVETSGAPSGANVLTF.

The gene calls are TRBV11-1 and TRBJ2-7; unclear D gene. The CDR3 is made up of 13 amino acids. In germline, CDR1 is SGHAT, CDR2 FQDESV (reference sequence). V was pared by 1 base and J by 2 bases, with 6 bases between. The CDR3 DNA reads TGTGCCAGCAGCTTAGGGGCCCCCTACGAGCAGTACTTC. This codes for CASSLGAPYEQYF.

This clone appeared once. The V and J genes are TRBV5-4 and TRBJ2-1; 7 positions agree with TRBD2. The CDR3 loop spans 14 amino acids. Germline CDR1 and CDR2: SGHNT and YYREEE (reference sequence). Germline trimming cut 3 bases from V and 9 bases from J; bases unmatched to any gene: 9. CDR3 residues: CASSSRLAVVEQFF. The CDR3 DNA reads as TGTGCCAGCAGCTCGCGACTAGCAGTCGTTGAGCAGTTCTTC. Filled out from reference TRBV5-4 and TRBJ2-1, the complete variable domain reads ETGVTQSPTHLIKTRGQQVTLRCSSQSGHNTVSWYQQALGQGPQFIFQYYREEENGRGNFPPRFSGLQFPNYSSELNVNALELDDSALYLCASSSRLAVVEQFFGPGTRLTVL.

V usage is TRBV6-6 and J usage is TRBJ2-7, with D maybe TRBD1 (6 bases). This CDR3 has 14 amino acids. Looked up from germline, CDR1 is MNHNY and CDR2 is SVGAGI (reference sequence). V lost 4 bases and J 5 bases, leaving 15 bases between the germline ends. In nucleotides, the CDR3 is TGTGCCAGCAGTTCACCGGGACAACCCCACGAGCAGTACTTC. Protein product: CASSSPGQPHEQYF.

This rearrangement joins TRBV6-5 to TRBJ2-5, with a weak D call TRBD1 (5 bases). The CDR3 runs to 14 residues. CDR1 MNHEY and CDR2 SVGAGI come from the germline V gene. V was cut by 0 bases and J by 2 bases, with 7 bases left in between. This chain's CDR3 is CASSYSRVQETQYF. DNA for the CDR3: TGTGCCAGCAGTTACTCCAGGGTGCAAGAGACCCAGTACTTC.

The chain is built from TRBV5-6 and TRBJ1-2; TRBD1 might be the D (5 bases). CDR1 is SGHDT and CDR2 is YYEEEE in the germline V gene. The CDR3 has 13 amino acids. V shed 3 bases and J shed 8 bases, with 14 bases lying between them. CDR3 sequence (DNA): TGTGCCAGCAGCTCCCGCGGGGGAGAGGGCTACACCTTC. Its protein is CASSSRGGEGYTF.

The rearrangement uses TRBV7-9 and TRBJ2-1; D remains ambiguous. V was shortened by 6 bases and J by 6 bases, with 15 bases between the two germline ends. Germline values: CDR1 SEHNR, CDR2 FQNEAQ (reference sequence). CDR3 length equals 14 residues. The CDR3 DNA is TGTGCCAGCAGATTTACTTCCGCATCCAATGAGCAGTTCTTC. This translates into CASRFTSASNEQFF. The full variable domain, in which reference TRBV7-9 and TRBJ2-1 provide the parts outside the CDR3, is DTGVSQNPRHKITKRGQNVTFRCDPISEHNRLYWYRQTLGQGPEFLTYFQNEAQLEKSRLLSDRFSAERPKGSFSTLEIQRTEQGDSAMYLCASRFTSASNEQFFGPGTRLTVL.

This chain uses TRBV7-9 with TRBJ2-1; no reliable D call. The CDR3 totals 12 residues. V was trimmed by 2 bases and J by 4 bases, leaving 3 bases between them. Germline V gene sequence: CDR1 SEHNR, CDR2 FQNEAQ (reference sequence). CDR3 in DNA: TGTGCCAGCAGCTTAATATACAATGAGCAGTTCTTC. It translates to CASSLIYNEQFF.

V and J are TRBV7-3 and TRBJ2-7, with TRBD2 matching over 10 bases. The germline V gene has CDR1 SGHTA and CDR2 FQGTGA. This CDR3 contains 15 residues. V lost 1 base, J lost 7 bases, and 7 bases stayed unmatched. CDR3 sequence reads: CASSLRAGGPGEQYF. In DNA form, the CDR3 reads TGTGCCAGCAGCTTAAGAGCGGGAGGGCCAGGGGAGCAGTACTTC.

V usage is TRBV7-2 and J usage is TRBJ2-3, with TRBD2 identical over 9 bases. With V trimmed by 5 bases and J by 6 bases, 9 bases remained unmatched. Germline V gene lookup returns CDR1 SGHTA and CDR2 FQGNSA. This CDR3 comprises 15 residues. CDR3 coding DNA: TGTGCCAGCAGCAGATCGGGACTAGCTTGGGATACGCAGTATTTT. It codes for CASSRSGLAWDTQYF.

The table lists this clone with a few counts. The rearrangement links TRBV5-1 to TRBJ1-1; D might be TRBD1 (5 bases). Trimming took off 0 bases at V and 8 bases at J, with 14 bases between the two ends. Germline V CDR1 and CDR2: SGHRS, YFSETQ. This CDR3 is built from 14 residues. This CDR3 is CASSLVAGPPEAFF. The CDR3, as DNA: TGCGCCAGCAGCTTGGTGGCGGGACCCCCAGAAGCTTTCTTT. The whole variable domain, remainder taken from reference TRBV5-1 and TRBJ1-1, is KAGVTQTPRYLIKTRGQQVTLSCSPISGHRSVSWYQQTPGQGLQFLFEYFSETQRNKGNFPGRFSGRQFSNSRSEMNVSTLELGDSALYLCASSLVAGPPEAFFGQGTRLTVV.

The chain links TRBV14 to TRBJ1-2; TRBD1 matches at 7 bases. CDR3 length: 15 amino acids. In germline, CDR1 is SGHDN, CDR2 FVKESK. Trimming took 2 bases from V and 4 from J; bases not matched to a gene: 7. The CDR3, as DNA: TGTGCCAGCAGCCAAAGACCGGGACAGCGCTATGGCTACACCTTC. Its translation is CASSQRPGQRYGYTF.

This sequence joins TRBV27 and TRBJ2-2; weak D call: TRBD2 (7 bases). Deletions cut 7 bases from V and 6 bases from J, with 18 bases between. CDR1 and CDR2 (germline): MNHEY, SMNVEV (reference sequence). CDR3 length equals 15 residues. For the CDR3, the DNA is TGTGCCAGCAAGGGGGGGGTACTAGGATCCGGGGAGCTGTTTTTT. Translation: CASKGGVLGSGELFF.

This rearrangement joins TRBV7-3 to TRBJ2-2; D uncertain. V was cut by 5 bases and J by 6 bases, with 10 bases left in between. This CDR3 has 13 amino acids. Germline CDR1 reads SGHTA; CDR2 reads FQGTGA. The CDR3 DNA follows: TGTGCCAGCAGCACTCGGTGGTCCGGGGAGCTGTTTTTT. Protein sequence: CASSTRWSGELFF.

The chain employs TRBV21-1 and TRBJ2-3; the table's TRBD1 call for D was not verified on the DNA. TRBV21-1 is labeled a pseudogene. The CDR3 extends over 14 amino acids. The CDR3: CAAGNRGRADTQYF. CDR3 DNA: TGTGCCGCGGGAAACAGGGGTCGGGCAGATACGCAGTATTTT.

CDR3 region: CASSLGAGNTEAFF. The DNA of the CDR3 is TGCGCCAGCAGCTTGGGTGCAGGGAACACTGAAGCTTTCTTT. The chain is built from TRBV5-1 and TRBJ1-1, with unresolved D. The CDR3 loop spans 14 amino acids. The ends were cut back, 0 bases at V and 1 base at J, with 7 bases in the middle. The germline CDR1 and CDR2 sequences are SGHRS and YFSETQ. Filled out from reference TRBV5-1 and TRBJ1-1, the complete variable domain reads KAGVTQTPRYLIKTRGQQVTLSCSPISGHRSVSWYQQTPGQGLQFLFEYFSETQRNKGNFPGRFSGRQFSNSRSEMNVSTLELGDSALYLCASSLGAGNTEAFFGQGTRLTVV.

The rearrangement uses TRBV18 and TRBJ2-1, with 14 nucleotides matching TRBD2. The CDR3 length is 16 residues. Trimming at V came to 5 bases and at J to 6 bases, leaving 6 bases not matched to a gene. The V gene's germline CDR1 is KGHSH and CDR2 LQKENI. The CDR3 sequence: CASSNPGLAGGNEQFF. The CDR3 DNA follows: TGTGCCAGCTCAAATCCCGGACTAGCGGGGGGCAATGAGCAGTTCTTC.

The J gene is TRBJ2-1, the V gene TRBV19; D is possibly TRBD1 (6 bases). The V end lost 1 base, the J end lost 7 bases, and 14 bases lay between the germline ends. The CDR3 is made up of 15 amino acids. Per the germline V gene, CDR1 is LNHDA and CDR2 is SQIVND (reference sequence). The CDR3 is CASSIGTGIGNEQFF. The CDR3 DNA sequence: TGTGCCAGTAGTATAGGCACAGGGATCGGGAATGAGCAGTTCTTC.

The rearrangement joins TRBV21-1 to TRBJ1-1. TRBV21-1 is labeled a pseudogene. The length of the CDR3 is 15 residues. CDR3 protein: CASSKGRGPNTEAFF. The CDR3, as DNA: TGTGCCAGCAGCAAAGGTAGAGGGCCGAACACTGAAGCTTTCTTT.

The chain uses TRBV6-6 and TRBJ2-7, with 8 bases identical to TRBD2. CDR1 is MNHNY, CDR2 SVGAGI, per germline (reference sequence). V trimming: 6 bases; J trimming: 5 bases; junction bases outside the gene matches: 6. CDR3 length equals 13 residues. CDR3 in DNA: TGTGCCAGCAGATTAGCGGGGAGAGACGAGCAGTACTTC. Protein product: CASRLAGRDEQYF.

The genes are TRBV10-3 and TRBJ1-5, with D possibly being TRBD1 (5 bases). Germline assignment: CDR1 ENHRY and CDR2 SYGVKD. Trimming removed 3 bases at V and 2 bases at J, with 11 bases between. CDR3 length equals 15 residues. CDR3 residues: CAISENTGGNQPQHF. CDR3 DNA sequence: TGTGCCATCAGTGAAAATACGGGGGGCAATCAGCCCCAGCATTTT.

The chain has TRBV6-5 and TRBJ1-2; TRBD1 aligns across 10 bases. Trimming removed 9 bases from V and 6 bases from J; junction bases left unmatched: 7. The CDR3 spans 13 residues. Germline V lookup: CDR1 MNHEY, CDR2 SVGAGI. The CDR3 nucleotides are TGTGCCAGTTATTCGGGACAGGGGAATGGCTACACCTTC. Amino acid sequence: CASYSGQGNGYTF.

This clone was picked up one time. The chain is built from TRBV5-1 and TRBJ2-5; TRBD1 matches at 10 bases. This CDR3 contains 15 residues. Trimming at V came to 4 bases and at J to 5 bases, leaving 8 bases not matched to a gene. Germline V gives CDR1 SGHRS, CDR2 YFSETQ. The CDR3 is CASSTRDRGRETQYF. The CDR3 DNA sequence: TGCGCCAGCAGCACCCGGGACAGGGGCCGGGAGACCCAGTACTTC.

CDR3 sequence reads: CASREAADTQYF. DNA for the CDR3: TGTGCCAGCCGCGAGGCGGCGGATACGCAGTATTTT. The V and J genes are TRBV28 and TRBJ2-3; no firm D call. CDR1 and CDR2 (germline): MDHEN, SYDVKM. V lost 8 bases and J 6 bases, leaving 12 bases between the germline ends. This CDR3 has 12 residues.

This clone was observed once. V is TRBV18 and J is TRBJ2-2; TRBD2 agrees at 7 bases. With V trimmed by 4 bases and J by 0 bases, 5 bases remained unmatched. The CDR3 contains 16 residues. The germline gives CDR1 KGHSH, CDR2 LQKENI. This CDR3 reads CASSQGGGPNTGELFF. CDR3 nucleotides: TGTGCCAGCTCACAGGGCGGGGGACCGAACACCGGGGAGCTGTTTTTT.